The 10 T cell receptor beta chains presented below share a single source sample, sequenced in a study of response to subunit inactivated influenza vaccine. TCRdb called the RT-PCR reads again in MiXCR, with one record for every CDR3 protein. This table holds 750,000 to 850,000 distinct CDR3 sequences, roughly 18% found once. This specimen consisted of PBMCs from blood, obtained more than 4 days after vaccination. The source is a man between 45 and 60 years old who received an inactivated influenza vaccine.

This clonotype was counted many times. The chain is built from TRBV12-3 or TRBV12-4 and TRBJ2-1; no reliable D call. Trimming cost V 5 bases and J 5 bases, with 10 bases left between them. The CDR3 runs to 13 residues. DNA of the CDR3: TGTGCCAGCAGTCCCCCCCTTGACAATGAGCAGTTCTTC. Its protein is CASSPPLDNEQFF.

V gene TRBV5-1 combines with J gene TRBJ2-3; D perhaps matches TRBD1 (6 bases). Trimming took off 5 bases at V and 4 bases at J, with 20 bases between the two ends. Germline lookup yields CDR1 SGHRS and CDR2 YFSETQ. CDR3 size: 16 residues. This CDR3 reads CASRGVQGLRADTQYF. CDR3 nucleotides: TGCGCCAGCAGGGGTGTCCAGGGGCTTCGCGCAGATACGCAGTATTTT. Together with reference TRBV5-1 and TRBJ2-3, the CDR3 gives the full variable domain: KAGVTQTPRYLIKTRGQQVTLSCSPISGHRSVSWYQQTPGQGLQFLFEYFSETQRNKGNFPGRFSGRQFSNSRSEMNVSTLELGDSALYLCASRGVQGLRADTQYFGPGTRLTVL.

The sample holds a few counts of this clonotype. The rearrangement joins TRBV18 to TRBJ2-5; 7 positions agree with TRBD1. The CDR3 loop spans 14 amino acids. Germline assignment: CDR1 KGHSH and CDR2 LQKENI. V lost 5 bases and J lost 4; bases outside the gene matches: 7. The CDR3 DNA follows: TGTGCCAGCTCATCAGGGGGACGTAGAGAGACCCAGTACTTC. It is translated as CASSSGGRRETQYF.

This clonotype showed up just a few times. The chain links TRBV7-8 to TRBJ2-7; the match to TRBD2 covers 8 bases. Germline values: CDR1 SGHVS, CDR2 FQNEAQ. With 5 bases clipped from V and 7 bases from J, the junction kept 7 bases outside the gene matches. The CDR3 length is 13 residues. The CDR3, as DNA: TGTGCCAGCAGCCCACGACTAGCGAAGGAGCAGTACTTC. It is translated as CASSPRLAKEQYF.

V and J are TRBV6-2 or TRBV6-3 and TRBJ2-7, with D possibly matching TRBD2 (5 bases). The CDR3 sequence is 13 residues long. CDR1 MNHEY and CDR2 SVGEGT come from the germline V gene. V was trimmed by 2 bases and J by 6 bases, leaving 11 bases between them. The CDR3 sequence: CASSYPSLSEQYF. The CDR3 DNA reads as TGTGCCAGCAGTTACCCTAGCTTGAGCGAGCAGTACTTC.

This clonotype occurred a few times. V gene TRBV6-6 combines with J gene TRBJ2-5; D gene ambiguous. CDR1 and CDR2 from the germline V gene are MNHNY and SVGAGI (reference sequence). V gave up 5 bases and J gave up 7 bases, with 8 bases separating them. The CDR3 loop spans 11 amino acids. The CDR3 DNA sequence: TGTGCCAGCAGTCCTTCCCGGACCCAGTACTTC. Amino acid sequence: CASSPSRTQYF.

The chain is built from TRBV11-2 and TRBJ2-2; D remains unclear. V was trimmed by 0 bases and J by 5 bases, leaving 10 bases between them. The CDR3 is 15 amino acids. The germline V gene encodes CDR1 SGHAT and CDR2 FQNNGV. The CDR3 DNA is TGTGCCAGCAGCTTAGATAGGCTGGCGACCGGGGAGCTGTTTTTT. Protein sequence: CASSLDRLATGELFF.

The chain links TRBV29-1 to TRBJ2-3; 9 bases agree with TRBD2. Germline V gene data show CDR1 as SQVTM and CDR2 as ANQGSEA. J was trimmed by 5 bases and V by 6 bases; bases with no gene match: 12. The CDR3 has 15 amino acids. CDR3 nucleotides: TGCAGCGTCAAACCGGGACTAGCAAGCCTAGATACGCAGTATTTT. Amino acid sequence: CSVKPGLASLDTQYF.

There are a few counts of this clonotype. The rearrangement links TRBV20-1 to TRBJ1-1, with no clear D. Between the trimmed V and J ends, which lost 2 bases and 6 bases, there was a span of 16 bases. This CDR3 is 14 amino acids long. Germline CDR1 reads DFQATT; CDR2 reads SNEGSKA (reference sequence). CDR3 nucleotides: TGCAGTGCTAGAACGGTGGACTTCATCGCTGAAGCTTTCTTT. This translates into CSARTVDFIAEAFF.

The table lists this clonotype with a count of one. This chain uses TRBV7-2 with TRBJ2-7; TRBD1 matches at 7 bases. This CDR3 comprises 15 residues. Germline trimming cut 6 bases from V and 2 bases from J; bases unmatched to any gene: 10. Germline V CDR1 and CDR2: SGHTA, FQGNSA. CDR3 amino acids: CASRRQTGSTYEQYF. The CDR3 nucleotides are TGTGCCAGCAGGAGACAGACAGGGTCGACCTACGAGCAGTACTTC.